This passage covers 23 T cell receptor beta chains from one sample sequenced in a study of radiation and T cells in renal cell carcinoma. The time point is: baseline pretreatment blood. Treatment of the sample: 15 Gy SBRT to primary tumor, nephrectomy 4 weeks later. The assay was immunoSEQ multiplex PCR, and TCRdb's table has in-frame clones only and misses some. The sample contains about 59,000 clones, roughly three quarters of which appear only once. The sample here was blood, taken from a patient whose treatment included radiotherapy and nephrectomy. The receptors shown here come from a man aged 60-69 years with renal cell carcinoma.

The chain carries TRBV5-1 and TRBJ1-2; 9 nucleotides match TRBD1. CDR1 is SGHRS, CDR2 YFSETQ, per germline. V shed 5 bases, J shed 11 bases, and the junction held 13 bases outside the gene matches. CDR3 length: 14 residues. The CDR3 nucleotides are TGCGCCAGCAGACCGGGACAGGGAGCCGCCAGGTACACCTTC. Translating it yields CASRPGQGAARYTF.

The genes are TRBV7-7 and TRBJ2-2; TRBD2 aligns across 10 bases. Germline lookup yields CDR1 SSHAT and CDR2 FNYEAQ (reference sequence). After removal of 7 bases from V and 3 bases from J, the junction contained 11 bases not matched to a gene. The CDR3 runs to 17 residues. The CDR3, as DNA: TGTGCCAGCACTCCAGCAGCGGGAGGGGGCCACACCGGGGAGCTGTTTTTT. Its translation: CASTPAAGGGHTGELFF.

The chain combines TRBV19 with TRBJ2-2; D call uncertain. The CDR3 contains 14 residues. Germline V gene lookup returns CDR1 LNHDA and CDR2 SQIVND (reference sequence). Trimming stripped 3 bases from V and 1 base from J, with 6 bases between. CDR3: CASSIDGNTGELFF. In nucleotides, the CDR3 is TGTGCCAGTAGTATTGACGGGAACACCGGGGAGCTGTTTTTT.

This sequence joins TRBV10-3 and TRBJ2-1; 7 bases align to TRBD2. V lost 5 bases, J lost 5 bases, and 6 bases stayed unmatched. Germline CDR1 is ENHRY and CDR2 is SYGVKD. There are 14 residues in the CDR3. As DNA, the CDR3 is TGTGCCATCAGTTTAGCGGGTCGGAACAATGAGCAGTTCTTC. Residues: CAISLAGRNNEQFF.

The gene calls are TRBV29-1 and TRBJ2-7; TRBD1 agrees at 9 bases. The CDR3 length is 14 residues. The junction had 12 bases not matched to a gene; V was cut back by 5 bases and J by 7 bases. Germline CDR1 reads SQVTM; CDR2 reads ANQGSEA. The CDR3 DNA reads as TGCAGCGTTATGGACAGGGGTCCCCCTTTGGAGCAGTACTTC. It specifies CSVMDRGPPLEQYF.

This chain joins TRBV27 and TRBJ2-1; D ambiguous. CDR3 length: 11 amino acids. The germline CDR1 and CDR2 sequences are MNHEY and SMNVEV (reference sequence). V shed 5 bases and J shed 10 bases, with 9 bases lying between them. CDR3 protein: CASSVRREQFF. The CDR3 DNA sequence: TGTGCCAGCAGTGTAAGGAGAGAGCAGTTCTTC.

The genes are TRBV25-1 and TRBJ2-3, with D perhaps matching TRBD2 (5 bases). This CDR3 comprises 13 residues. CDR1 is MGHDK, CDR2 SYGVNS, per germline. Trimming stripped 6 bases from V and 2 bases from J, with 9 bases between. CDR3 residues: CASREDPTDTQYF. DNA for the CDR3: TGTGCCAGCAGGGAGGACCCCACAGATACGCAGTATTTT. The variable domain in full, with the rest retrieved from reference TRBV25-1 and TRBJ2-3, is EADIYQTPRYLVIGTGKKITLECSQTMGHDKMYWYQQDPGMELHLIHYSYGVNSTEKGDLSSESTVSRIRTEHFPLTLESARPSHTSQYLCASREDPTDTQYFGPGTRLTVL.

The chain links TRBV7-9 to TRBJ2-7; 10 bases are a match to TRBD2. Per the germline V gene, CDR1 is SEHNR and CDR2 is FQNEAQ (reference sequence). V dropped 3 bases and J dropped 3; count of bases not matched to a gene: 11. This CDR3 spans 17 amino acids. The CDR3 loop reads CASSLGSSGSPLYEQYV. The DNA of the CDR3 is TGTGCCAGCAGCTTGGGTTCTAGCGGGAGTCCACTCTACGAGCAGTACGTC.

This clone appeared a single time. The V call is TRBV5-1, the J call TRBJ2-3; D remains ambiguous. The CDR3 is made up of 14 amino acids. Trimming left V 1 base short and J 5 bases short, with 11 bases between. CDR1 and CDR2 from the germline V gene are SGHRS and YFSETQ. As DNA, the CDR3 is TGCGCCAGCAGCTTGCTACAGCACAAAGATACGCAGTATTTT. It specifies CASSLLQHKDTQYF.

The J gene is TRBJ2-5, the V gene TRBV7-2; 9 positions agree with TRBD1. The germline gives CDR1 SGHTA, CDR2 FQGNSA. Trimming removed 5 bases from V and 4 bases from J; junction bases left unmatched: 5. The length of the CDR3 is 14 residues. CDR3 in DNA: TGTGCCAGCAGCGAACAGGGGGCGCGAGAGACCCAGTACTTC. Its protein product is CASSEQGARETQYF.

The CDR3 DNA reads as TGTGCCAGCAGCTTAGCGCTAGGGGGCTCCTATAATTCACCCCTCCACTTT. This translates into CASSLALGGSYNSPLHF. The chain recombines TRBV7-9 with TRBJ1-6; possibly TRBD1 for D (6 bases). Germline loops: CDR1 SEHNR, CDR2 FQNEAQ (reference sequence). With 0 bases removed from V and 0 bases from J, the gap between germline ends came to 9 bases. The CDR3 extends over 17 amino acids.

CDR3: CASSWASGDYNEQFF. CDR3 sequence (DNA): TGCGCCAGCAGCTGGGCTAGCGGGGACTACAATGAGCAGTTCTTC. The chain uses TRBV5-1 and TRBJ2-1; 9 bases match TRBD2. The germline V gene encodes CDR1 SGHRS and CDR2 YFSETQ. Losses at the gene ends were 3 bases for V and 3 bases for J; bases not matched to a gene: 4. The CDR3 loop spans 15 amino acids. Drawing the rest from reference TRBV5-1 and TRBJ2-1, the complete variable domain is KAGVTQTPRYLIKTRGQQVTLSCSPISGHRSVSWYQQTPGQGLQFLFEYFSETQRNKGNFPGRFSGRQFSNSRSEMNVSTLELGDSALYLCASSWASGDYNEQFFGPGTRLTVL.

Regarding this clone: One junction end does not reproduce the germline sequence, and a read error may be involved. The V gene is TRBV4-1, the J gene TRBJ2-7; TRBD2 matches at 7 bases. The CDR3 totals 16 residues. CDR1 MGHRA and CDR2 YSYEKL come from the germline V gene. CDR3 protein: CASSQGLADISCEQYF. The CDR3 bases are TGCGCCAGCAGCCAAGGTCTAGCGGATATCTCCTGCGAGCAGTACTTC.

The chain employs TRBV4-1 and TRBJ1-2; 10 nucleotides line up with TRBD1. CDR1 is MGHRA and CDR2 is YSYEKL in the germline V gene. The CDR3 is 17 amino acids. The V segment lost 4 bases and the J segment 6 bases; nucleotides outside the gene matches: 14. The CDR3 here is CASSPIFLEGQGNGYTF. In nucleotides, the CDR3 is TGCGCCAGCAGCCCAATCTTCCTAGAGGGACAGGGGAATGGCTACACCTTC.

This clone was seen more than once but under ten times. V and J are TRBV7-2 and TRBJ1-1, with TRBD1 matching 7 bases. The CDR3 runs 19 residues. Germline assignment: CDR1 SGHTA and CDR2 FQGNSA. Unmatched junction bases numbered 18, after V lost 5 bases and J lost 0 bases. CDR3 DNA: TGTGCCAGCAGCCTATTTTTTCGACAGGGACGCTTCATGAACACTGAAGCTTTCTTT. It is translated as CASSLFFRQGRFMNTEAFF.

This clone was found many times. The CDR3: CAWSVPGALDEKLFF. DNA of the CDR3: TGTGCCTGGAGTGTACCCGGGGCCCTCGACGAAAAACTGTTTTTT. The chain carries TRBV30 and TRBJ1-4; tentative D call: TRBD1 (5 bases). Germline CDR1 reads GTSNPN; CDR2 reads SVGIG (reference sequence). Trimming left V 0 bases short and J 8 bases short, with 16 bases between. The CDR3 contains 15 residues.

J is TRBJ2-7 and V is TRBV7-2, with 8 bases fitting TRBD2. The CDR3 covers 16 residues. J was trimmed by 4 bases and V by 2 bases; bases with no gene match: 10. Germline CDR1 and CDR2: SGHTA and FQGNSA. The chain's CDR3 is CASSLNAAGGGYEQYV. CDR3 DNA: TGTGCCAGCAGCTTAAACGCGGCGGGAGGCGGGTACGAGCAGTACGTC.

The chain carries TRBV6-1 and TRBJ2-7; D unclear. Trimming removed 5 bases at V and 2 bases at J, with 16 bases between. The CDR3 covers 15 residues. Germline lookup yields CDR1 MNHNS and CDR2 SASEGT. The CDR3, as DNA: TGTGCCAGCAGTCCCCAGGTTCTTGGCGCCTACGAGCAGTACGTC. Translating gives CASSPQVLGAYEQYV.

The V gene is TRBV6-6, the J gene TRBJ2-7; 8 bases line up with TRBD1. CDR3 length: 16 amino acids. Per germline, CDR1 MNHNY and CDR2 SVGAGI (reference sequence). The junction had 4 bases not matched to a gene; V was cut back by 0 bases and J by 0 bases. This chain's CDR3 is CASSYSTGTGSYEQYF. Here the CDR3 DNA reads TGTGCCAGCAGTTACTCAACCGGGACAGGCTCCTACGAGCAGTACTTC.

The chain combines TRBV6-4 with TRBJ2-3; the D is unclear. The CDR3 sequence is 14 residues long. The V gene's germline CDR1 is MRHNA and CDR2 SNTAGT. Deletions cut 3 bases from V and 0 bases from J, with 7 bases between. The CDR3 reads CASSETHSTDTQYF. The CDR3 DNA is TGTGCCAGCAGTGAAACCCATAGCACAGATACGCAGTATTTT.

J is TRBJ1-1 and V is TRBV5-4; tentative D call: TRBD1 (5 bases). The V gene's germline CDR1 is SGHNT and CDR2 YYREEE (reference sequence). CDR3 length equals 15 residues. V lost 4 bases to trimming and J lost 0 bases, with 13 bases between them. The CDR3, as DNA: TGTGCCAGCAGCCCCGACAGACCCCTGAACACTGAAGCTTTCTTT. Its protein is CASSPDRPLNTEAFF.

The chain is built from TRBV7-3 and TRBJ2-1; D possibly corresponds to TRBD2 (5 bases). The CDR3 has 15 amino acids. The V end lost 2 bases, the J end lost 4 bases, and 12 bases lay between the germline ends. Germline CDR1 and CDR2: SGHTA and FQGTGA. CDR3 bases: TGTGCCAGCAGCTTAGAACTAGGGAGTTACAATGAGCAGTTCTTC. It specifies CASSLELGSYNEQFF.

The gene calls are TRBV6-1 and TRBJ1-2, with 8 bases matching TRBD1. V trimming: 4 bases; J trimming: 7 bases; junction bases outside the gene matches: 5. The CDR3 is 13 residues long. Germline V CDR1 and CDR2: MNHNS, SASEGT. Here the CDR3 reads CASSAPTGVGYTF. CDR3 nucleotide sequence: TGTGCCAGCAGTGCCCCGACAGGGGTTGGCTACACCTTC.